Below, 7 T cell receptor beta chains from the same sample are listed, as sequenced in a study of blood T cell repertoires in COVID-19. Using immunoSEQ multiplex PCR, the repertoire was profiled, and TCRdb retains in-frame clones only, with some absent. Of some 43,000 clones in the sample, 87% were seen once. Source material: peripheral blood. These receptors were collected from a man aged 55 to 69 with active COVID-19.

The chain couples TRBV5-6 to TRBJ2-3; the D gene is possibly TRBD2 (5 bases). Between the trimmed V and J ends, which lost 3 bases and 2 bases, there was a span of 19 bases. CDR3 length: 17 residues. Per the germline V gene, CDR1 is SGHDT and CDR2 is YYEEEE. The CDR3 loop is CASSSPLGGWNTDTQYF. Here the CDR3 DNA reads TGTGCCAGCAGCTCTCCGCTAGGAGGCTGGAACACAGATACGCAGTATTTT. The whole variable domain, remainder taken from reference TRBV5-6 and TRBJ2-3, is DAGVTQSPTHLIKTRGQQVTLRCSPKSGHDTVSWYQQALGQGPQFIFQYYEEEERQRGNFPDRFSGHQFPNYSSELNVNALLLGDSALYLCASSSPLGGWNTDTQYFGPGTRLTVL.

The V call is TRBV5-1, the J call TRBJ2-3, with 11 bases aligning to TRBD2. There are 14 residues in the CDR3. Germline CDR1 and CDR2: SGHRS and YFSETQ. The junction had 2 bases not matched to a gene; V was cut back by 2 bases and J by 6 bases. CDR3 sequence (DNA): TGCGCCAGCAGCTTAGTAGCGGGAGGGGATACGCAGTATTTT. Its translation is CASSLVAGGDTQYF.

This clone has more than one count but fewer than ten. The chain links TRBV29-1 to TRBJ2-5, with 7 positions matching TRBD2. Looked up from germline, CDR1 is SQVTM and CDR2 is ANQGSEA. Trimming at V came to 7 bases and at J to 5 bases, leaving 10 bases not matched to a gene. The CDR3 runs 13 residues. CDR3 coding DNA: TGCAGCGCCTCGCGGGAGTGGGTGGAGACCCAGTACTTC. Amino acid sequence: CSASREWVETQYF.

This clone has a single count. The CDR3 coding sequence is TGTGCCAGCAGCTTCGAGGACAGGGTGAGGACCGGGGAGCTGTTTTTT. Translating it yields CASSFEDRVRTGELFF. J is TRBJ2-2 and V is TRBV11-3, with 8 nucleotides matching TRBD1. V gave up 3 bases and J gave up 5 bases; unmatched junction bases: 8. The germline gives CDR1 SGHNT, CDR2 YENEEA. The CDR3 covers 16 residues.

The gene calls are TRBV7-6 and TRBJ2-3; TRBD2 aligns across 7 bases. CDR3 length: 16 amino acids. From germline, CDR1 is SGHVS and CDR2 FNYEAQ. V lost 2 bases, J lost 1 base, and 6 bases stayed unmatched. CDR3 nucleotides: TGTGCCAGCAGCTTAAAGGTTGGGGGGGGCACAGATACGCAGTATTTT. It is translated as CASSLKVGGGTDTQYF.

This sequence joins TRBV5-1 and TRBJ2-7; D is perhaps TRBD2 (6 bases). Trimming shortened V by 4 bases and J by 1 base, and 6 bases separated the two germline ends. Germline assignment: CDR1 SGHRS and CDR2 YFSETQ. The CDR3 has 12 amino acids. The CDR3 DNA sequence: TGCGCCAGCAGCCGGGGGTCCTACGAGCAGTACTTC. Translation gives CASSRGSYEQYF.

V is TRBV6-4 and J is TRBJ1-6, with D possibly TRBD1 on 6 matching bases. The CDR3 totals 15 residues. Trimming shortened V by 3 bases and J by 9 bases, and 15 bases separated the two germline ends. The germline V gene has CDR1 MRHNA and CDR2 SNTAGT. CDR3 amino acids: CASSEGGAVGSPLHF. CDR3 sequence (DNA): TGTGCCAGCAGTGAAGGGGGGGCCGTGGGTTCACCCCTCCACTTT.